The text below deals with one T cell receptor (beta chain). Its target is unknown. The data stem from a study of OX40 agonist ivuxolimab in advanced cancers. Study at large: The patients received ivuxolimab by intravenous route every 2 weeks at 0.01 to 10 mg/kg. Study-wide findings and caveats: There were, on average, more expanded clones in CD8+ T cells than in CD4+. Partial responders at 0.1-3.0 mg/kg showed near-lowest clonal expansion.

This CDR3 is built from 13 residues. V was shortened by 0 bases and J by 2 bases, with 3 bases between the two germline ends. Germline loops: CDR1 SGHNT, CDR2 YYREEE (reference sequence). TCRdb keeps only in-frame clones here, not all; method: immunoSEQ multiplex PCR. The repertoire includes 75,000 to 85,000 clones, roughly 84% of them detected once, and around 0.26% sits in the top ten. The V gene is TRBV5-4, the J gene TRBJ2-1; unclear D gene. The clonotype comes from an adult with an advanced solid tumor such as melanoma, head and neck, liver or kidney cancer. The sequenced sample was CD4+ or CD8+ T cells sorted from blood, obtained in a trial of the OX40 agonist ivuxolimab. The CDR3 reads CASSLDPYNEQFF. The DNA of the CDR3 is TGTGCCAGCAGCTTGGATCCCTACAATGAGCAGTTCTTC.